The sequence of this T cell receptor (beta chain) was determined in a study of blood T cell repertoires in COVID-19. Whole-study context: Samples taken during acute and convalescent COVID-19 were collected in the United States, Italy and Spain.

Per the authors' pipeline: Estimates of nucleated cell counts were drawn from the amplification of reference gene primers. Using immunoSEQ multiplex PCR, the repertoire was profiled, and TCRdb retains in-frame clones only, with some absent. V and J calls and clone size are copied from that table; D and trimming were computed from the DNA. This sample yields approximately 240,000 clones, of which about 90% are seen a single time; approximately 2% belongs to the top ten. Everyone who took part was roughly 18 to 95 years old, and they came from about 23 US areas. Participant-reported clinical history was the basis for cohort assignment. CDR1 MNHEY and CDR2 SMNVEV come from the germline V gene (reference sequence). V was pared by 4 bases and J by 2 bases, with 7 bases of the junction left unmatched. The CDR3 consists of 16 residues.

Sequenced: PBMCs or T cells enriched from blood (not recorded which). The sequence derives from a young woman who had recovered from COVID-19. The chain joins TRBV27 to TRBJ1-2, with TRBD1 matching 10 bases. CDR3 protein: CASSSTGGGGNYGYTF. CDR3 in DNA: TGTGCCAGCAGTTCGACAGGGGGCGGGGGGAACTATGGCTACACCTTC.